This TCR beta chain was captured in a study of blood T cell repertoires in COVID-19. As for the study in general: Specimens from acute and convalescent COVID-19 originated in the United States, Italy and Spain. From T cells, B-cell-depleted T cells, or PBMCs came the material, which was cDNA or gDNA.

Method: immunoSEQ multiplex PCR; TCRdb's copy keeps in-frame clones and lacks some. Among approximately 210,000 clones, about 79% were seen once, and the ten largest hold around 3.4%. Participants' own reports of clinical history determined their cohort assignment. Cohort 3 donors were reported recovered after two negative PCRs, clearance, or symptom resolution. This CDR3 is 13 amino acids long. J was trimmed by 7 bases and V by 0 bases; bases with no gene match: 2. CDR1 and CDR2 from the germline V gene are SGDLS and YYNGEE. The chain recombines TRBV9 with TRBJ2-7; 9 bases agree with TRBD1. The sample comprised PBMCs or T cells enriched from blood (not recorded which). The TCR originated in a woman aged 55-75 years who had recovered from COVID-19. CDR3 sequence: CASSVETGGEQYF. The CDR3 DNA reads TGTGCCAGCAGCGTAGAGACAGGGGGGGAGCAGTACTTC.